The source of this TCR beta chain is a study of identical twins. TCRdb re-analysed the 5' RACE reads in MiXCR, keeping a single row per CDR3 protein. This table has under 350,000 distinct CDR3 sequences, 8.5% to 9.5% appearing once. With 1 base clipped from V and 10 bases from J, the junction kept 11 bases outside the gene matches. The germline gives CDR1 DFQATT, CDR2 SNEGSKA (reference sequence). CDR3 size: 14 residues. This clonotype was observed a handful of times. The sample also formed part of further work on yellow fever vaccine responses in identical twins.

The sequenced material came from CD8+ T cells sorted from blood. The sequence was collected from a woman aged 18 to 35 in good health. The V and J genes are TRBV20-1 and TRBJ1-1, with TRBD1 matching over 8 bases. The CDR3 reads CSARATGQGLVAFF. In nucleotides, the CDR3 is TGCAGTGCTAGAGCGACTGGACAGGGTTTAGTAGCTTTCTTT.